Each of the 23 T cell receptor beta chains below was sequenced from the same sample in a study of memory CD4+ T cells and cytomegalovirus serostatus. Here immunoSEQ multiplex PCR was the method, and the copy in TCRdb shows in-frame clones only, minus some. The sample includes fewer than 50,000 clones, about 79% of them seen just once. The sort gate was single viable CD3+CD4+CD8-CD45RO+ cells for memory CD4+ T cells. Sequencing was carried out using memory CD4+ T cells from blood. Every receptor here comes from an adult in good health and CMV-seronegative.

V gene TRBV2 combines with J gene TRBJ1-2, with D unclear. Germline CDR1 is SNHLY and CDR2 is FYNNEI. The length of the CDR3 is 12 residues. Between the trimmed V and J ends, which lost 3 bases and 4 bases, there was a span of 6 bases. The CDR3 is CASSELSYGYTF. The CDR3 nucleotides are TGTGCCAGCAGTGAGTTAAGCTATGGCTACACCTTC.

The rearrangement uses TRBV5-6 and TRBJ2-5; unclear D gene. V lost 0 bases, J lost 8 bases, and 14 bases lay in between. The germline V gene encodes CDR1 SGHDT and CDR2 YYEEEE. The CDR3 runs to 14 residues. The CDR3 is CASSLASWSSTQYF. CDR3 DNA sequence: TGTGCCAGCAGCTTGGCCAGCTGGAGCAGTACCCAGTACTTC.

The chain couples TRBV5-6 to TRBJ2-5; D is ambiguous. V was cut by 0 bases and J by 0 bases, with 6 bases left in between. This CDR3 comprises 14 residues. Germline V gene data show CDR1 as SGHDT and CDR2 as YYEEEE. In nucleotides, the CDR3 is TGTGCCAGCAGCTTGGGCCTTAACCAAGAGACCCAGTACTTC. It yields the protein CASSLGLNQETQYF. The full variable domain, rest sourced from reference TRBV5-6 and TRBJ2-5, is DAGVTQSPTHLIKTRGQQVTLRCSPKSGHDTVSWYQQALGQGPQFIFQYYEEEERQRGNFPDRFSGHQFPNYSSELNVNALLLGDSALYLCASSLGLNQETQYFGPGTRLLVL.

The chain links TRBV28 to TRBJ1-4; a possible D gene is TRBD1 (5 bases). CDR3 length: 14 amino acids. Germline values: CDR1 MDHEN, CDR2 SYDVKM. Trimming took off 5 bases at V and 7 bases at J, with 14 bases between the two ends. This CDR3 reads CASSLGGVREKLFF. As DNA, the CDR3 is TGTGCCAGCAGTCTGGGAGGGGTTCGTGAAAAACTGTTTTTT.

CDR3 protein: CASSQGGPGNTEAFF. The CDR3 nucleotides are TGCGCCAGCAGCCAAGGGGGTCCGGGGAACACTGAAGCTTTCTTT. This chain joins TRBV4-3 and TRBJ1-1, with D unclear. The germline gives CDR1 LGHNA, CDR2 YSLEER. The CDR3 is made up of 15 amino acids. Trimming removed 1 base at V and 1 base at J, with 10 bases between.

This clone has only one observation. The chain is built from TRBV2 and TRBJ1-5, with a tentative D call TRBD1 (5 bases). CDR1 is SNHLY, CDR2 FYNNEI, per germline. This CDR3 is 15 amino acids long. The V and J ends lost 6 bases and 3 bases respectively, with 15 bases between them. The CDR3 DNA reads as TGTGCCAGCAGGGGACGAGGAGGGATCAATCAGCCCCAGCATTTT. Its protein is CASRGRGGINQPQHF.

This clone was observed a single time. The chain links TRBV2 to TRBJ2-1; 7 positions agree with TRBD1. The CDR3 contains 15 residues. The germline V gene has CDR1 SNHLY and CDR2 FYNNEI. J lost 1 base, V lost 6 bases, and 6 bases had no gene match. The CDR3, as DNA: TGTGCCAGCAGAGGTGACAGGGCATCCTACAATGAGCAGTTCTTC. As protein: CASRGDRASYNEQFF.

A few counts support this clone. A read error may produce the germline difference seen at one junction end. The genes are TRBV20-1 and TRBJ2-7, with D possibly matching TRBD2 (6 bases). The CDR3 covers 10 residues. The V gene's germline CDR1 is DFQATT and CDR2 SNEGSKA (reference sequence). CDR3 protein: CSGGVDEQYF. Written as DNA, the CDR3 is TGCAGTGGCGGGGTAGACGAACAGTACTTC.

This rearrangement joins TRBV11-2 to TRBJ2-3; D is uncertain. Trimming took 0 bases from V and 4 from J, leaving 14 bases between them. Per germline, CDR1 SGHAT and CDR2 FQNNGV. The CDR3 extends over 16 amino acids. The DNA of the CDR3 is TGTGCCAGCAGCTTAGAAGGTTTATTCAGATCAGATACGCAGTATTTT. Its translation: CASSLEGLFRSDTQYF.

V usage is TRBV6-5 and J usage is TRBJ1-3; D gene uncertain. Germline V gene sequence: CDR1 MNHEY, CDR2 SVGAGI. This CDR3 region has 12 residues. The V end lost 7 bases, the J end lost 4 bases, and 8 bases lay between the germline ends. The CDR3 spells CASKTSGNTIYF. The CDR3 region has the DNA TGTGCCAGCAAGACTAGCGGAAACACCATATATTTT.

This chain joins TRBV7-2 and TRBJ2-7; 9 positions agree with TRBD1. The CDR3 contains 13 residues. The J segment lost 8 bases and the V segment lost 4 bases, leaving 6 bases of the junction unmatched. Germline CDR1 is SGHTA and CDR2 is FQGNSA. DNA of the CDR3: TGTGCCAGCAGCTCGGGACAGGGTACGCAGCAGTACTTC. This gives the protein CASSSGQGTQQYF.

The chain couples TRBV21-1 to TRBJ1-4. TRBV21-1 is designated a pseudogene. The CDR3 loop spans 14 amino acids. The CDR3 DNA sequence: TGTGCCAGCAGCAAAAGGAGGACGTTTGAAAAACTGTTTTTT. The encoded protein is CASSKRRTFEKLFF.

The V gene is TRBV28, the J gene TRBJ2-6; TRBD2 might be the D (5 bases). The germline V gene encodes CDR1 MDHEN and CDR2 SYDVKM. Trimming stripped 3 bases from V and 4 bases from J, with 16 bases between. This CDR3 spans 17 amino acids. CDR3 coding DNA: TGTGCCAGCAGTTTTGGTGCGGGCCGCTCCGGGGCCAACGTCCTGACTTTC. Its protein is CASSFGAGRSGANVLTF.

The V gene is TRBV10-3, the J gene TRBJ2-7, with a tentative D call TRBD1 (6 bases). Germline lookup yields CDR1 ENHRY and CDR2 SYGVKD. The CDR3 is 17 amino acids. Trimming shortened V by 4 bases and J by 0 bases, and 19 bases separated the two germline ends. CDR3 nucleotides: TGTGCCATCAGTGCGACTCCACAGGGACCCAACTCCTACGAGCAGTACTTC. Protein: CAISATPQGPNSYEQYF.

This sequence joins TRBV9 and TRBJ2-1; 9 nucleotides match TRBD2. Germline V gene lookup returns CDR1 SGDLS and CDR2 YYNGEE. V trimming: 0 bases; J trimming: 7 bases; junction bases outside the gene matches: 5. The CDR3 covers 15 residues. The CDR3 coding sequence is TGTGCCAGCAGCGTAGACCCTAGCGGGACAAATGAGCAGTTCTTC. Its protein is CASSVDPSGTNEQFF.

With regard to this clone: Because the CDR3's place on the DNA is in doubt, the DNA is left out and the CDR3 is given as listed by TCRdb. The rearrangement joins TRBV5-1 to TRBJ1-1; TRBD1, as called in the table, went unchecked against the DNA. Germline loops: CDR1 SGHRS, CDR2 YFSETQ. With termini counted, the CDR3 has 15 amino acids. The CDR3 is CASSWGQAGVPEAFF.

This chain links TRBV28 with TRBJ1-1; D remains ambiguous. CDR3 length: 14 amino acids. V gave up 2 bases and J gave up 3 bases, with 10 bases separating them. Germline V CDR1 and CDR2: MDHEN, SYDVKM. The CDR3 reads CASSLEGWDTEAFF. The CDR3 DNA reads as TGTGCCAGCAGTTTAGAAGGGTGGGACACTGAAGCTTTCTTT.

There are a few counts of this clone. V gene TRBV27 combines with J gene TRBJ2-2, with 7 bases matching TRBD1. CDR1 and CDR2 from the germline V gene are MNHEY and SMNVEV (reference sequence). The CDR3 is made up of 14 amino acids. V trimming: 10 bases; J trimming: 1 base; junction bases outside the gene matches: 6. Here the CDR3 DNA reads TGTGCCACCCGACAGGGAAGGAACACCGGGGAGCTGTTTTTT. It codes for CATRQGRNTGELFF.

This clone turned up a few times. The gene calls are TRBV6-5 and TRBJ2-3; D might be TRBD2 (7 bases). Trimming left V 7 bases short and J 7 bases short, with 15 bases between. The CDR3 totals 13 residues. Germline V gene data show CDR1 as MNHEY and CDR2 as SVGAGI. DNA for the CDR3: TGTGCCAGCAAAAATGGGGGGGGCAATACGCAGTATTTT. This gives the protein CASKNGGGNTQYF.

CDR3: CASSQGGLPNEKLFF. The CDR3 DNA follows: TGCGCCAGCAGCCAAGGGGGACTTCCGAATGAAAAACTGTTTTTT. The chain combines TRBV4-3 with TRBJ1-4; weak D call: TRBD1 (5 bases). V lost 1 base to trimming and J lost 5 bases, with 11 bases between them. Per the germline V gene, CDR1 is LGHNA and CDR2 is YSLEER. CDR3 length equals 15 residues.

The rearrangement uses TRBV4-3 and TRBJ1-2; D is unresolved. This CDR3 contains 15 residues. V lost 1 base to trimming and J lost 4 bases, with 13 bases between them. Germline lookup yields CDR1 LGHNA and CDR2 YSLEER. The CDR3 DNA follows: TGCGCCAGCAGCCAAGTGGCCCGGACCTTCTATGGCTACACCTTC. Amino acid sequence: CASSQVARTFYGYTF.

J is TRBJ1-4 and V is TRBV7-9; weak D call: TRBD1 (5 bases). The germline V and J ends were trimmed by 2 bases and 9 bases, with 16 bases remaining between them. Germline V gene data show CDR1 as SEHNR and CDR2 as FQNEAQ (reference sequence). This CDR3 region has 15 residues. DNA of the CDR3: TGTGCCAGCAGCTTACAAGGTGGGGACCAACAAAAACTGTTTTTT. Translating it yields CASSLQGGDQQKLFF.

V usage is TRBV11-2 and J usage is TRBJ1-2; D remains unclear. In germline, CDR1 is SGHAT, CDR2 FQNNGV. Deletions cut 4 bases from V and 4 bases from J, with 13 bases between. The CDR3 totals 14 residues. In DNA, the CDR3 is TGTGCCAGCAGCTCTCTCAGACACCTCTATGGCTACACCTTC. This codes for CASSSLRHLYGYTF.